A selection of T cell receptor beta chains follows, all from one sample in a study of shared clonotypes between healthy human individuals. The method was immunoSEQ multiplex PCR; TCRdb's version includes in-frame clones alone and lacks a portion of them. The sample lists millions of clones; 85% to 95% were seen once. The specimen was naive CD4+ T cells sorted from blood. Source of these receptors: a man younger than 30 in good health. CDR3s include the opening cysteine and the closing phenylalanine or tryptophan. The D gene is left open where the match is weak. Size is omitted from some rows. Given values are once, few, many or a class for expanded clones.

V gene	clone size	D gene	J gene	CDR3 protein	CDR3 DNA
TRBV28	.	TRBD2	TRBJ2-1	CASSPTSGGANEQFF	TGTGCCAGCAGCCCTACTAGCGGGGGGGCAAATGAGCAGTTCTTC
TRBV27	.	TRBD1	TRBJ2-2	CASSSSPGTGVRVSGELFF	TGTGCCAGCAGTTCGTCTCCCGGGACAGGGGTTCGTGTCTCCGGGGAGCTGTTTTTT
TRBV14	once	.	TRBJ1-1	CASSHLRGAKNTEAFF	TGTGCCAGCAGCCACCTACGAGGGGCCAAGAACACTGAAGCTTTCTTT
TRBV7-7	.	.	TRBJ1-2	CASSLVPGNYGYTF	TGTGCTAGCAGCTTAGTCCCAGGGAACTATGGCTACACCTTC
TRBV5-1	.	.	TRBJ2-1	CASSSYKTLTYNEQFF	TGCGCCAGCAGCTCATACAAGACTTTAACCTACAATGAGCAGTTCTTC
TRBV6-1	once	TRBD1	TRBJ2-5	CASSGTGTGAETQYF	TGTGCCAGCAGTGGAACCGGGACAGGGGCTGAGACCCAGTACTTC
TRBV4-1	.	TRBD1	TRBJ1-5	CASSQDQGGQGPQHF	TGCGCCAGCAGCCAAGACCAGGGGGGACAGGGGCCCCAGCATTTT
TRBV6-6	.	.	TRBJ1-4	CASSDKNEKLFF	TGTGCCAGCAGTGACAAGAATGAAAAACTGTTTTTT
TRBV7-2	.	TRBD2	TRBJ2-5	CASSPRTSLSETQYF	TGTGCCAGCAGCCCAAGGACTAGCTTGTCAGAGACCCAGTACTTC
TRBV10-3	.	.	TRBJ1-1	CASSMIRNTEAFF	TGTGCTTCCTCCATGATCCGGAACACTGAAGCTTTCTTT
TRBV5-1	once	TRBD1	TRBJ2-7	CASSLYTGQGSAYEQYF	TGCGCCAGCAGCTTGTATACGGGACAGGGGTCGGCGTACGAGCAGTACTTC
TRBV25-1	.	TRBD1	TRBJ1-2	CASSGSDRGDYGYTF	TGTGCCAGCAGTGGATCGGACAGGGGAGACTATGGCTACACCTTC
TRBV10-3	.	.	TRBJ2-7	CAISESMVEEQYF	TGTGCCATCAGTGAGTCGATGGTAGAAGAGCAGTACTTC
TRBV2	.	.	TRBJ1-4	CASSEGLGTNEKLFF	TGTGCCAGCAGTGAAGGGCTGGGAACTAATGAAAAACTGTTTTTT
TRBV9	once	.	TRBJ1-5	CASSVESNQPQHF	TGTGCCAGCAGCGTAGAGTCTAATCAGCCCCAGCATTTT
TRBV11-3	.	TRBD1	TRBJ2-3	CASSQGTATSTDTQYF	TGTGCCAGCAGCCAAGGGACAGCTACTAGCACAGATACGCAGTATTTT
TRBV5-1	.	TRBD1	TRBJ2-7	CASSSGQGRPSEEIREQYF	TGCGCCAGCAGCTCCGGACAGGGTAGGCCGTCGGAGGAAATACGCGAGCAGTACTTC
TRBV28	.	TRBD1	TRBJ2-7	CASSLVGQASSYEQYF	TGTGCCAGCAGTTTAGTTGGACAGGCGAGCTCCTACGAGCAGTACTTC
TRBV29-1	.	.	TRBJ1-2	CSVEVTDIYGYTF	TGCAGCGTTGAAGTAACAGATATCTATGGCTACACCTTC
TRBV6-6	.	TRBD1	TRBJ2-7	CASSRDRGHNEQYF	TGTGCCAGCTCCCGGGACAGGGGGCACAACGAGCAGTACTTC
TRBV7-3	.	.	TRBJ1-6	CASSLTGWGSPLHF	TGTGCCAGCAGCTTAACGGGATGGGGCTCACCCCTCCACTTT
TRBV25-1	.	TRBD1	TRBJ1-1	CASSTQGLNTEAFF	TGTGCCAGCAGTACACAGGGGCTGAACACTGAAGCTTTCTTT
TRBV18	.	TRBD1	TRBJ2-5	CASSTTGVQETQYF	TGTGCCAGCTCAACGACAGGGGTCCAAGAGACCCAGTACTTC
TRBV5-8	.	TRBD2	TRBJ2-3	CASSLVGGGTDTQYF	TGTGCCAGCAGCTTGGTCGGGGGGGGCACAGATACGCAGTATTTT
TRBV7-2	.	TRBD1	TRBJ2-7	CASSATRDRESEQYF	TGTGCCAGCAGCGCCACCCGGGACAGAGAGAGCGAGCAGTACTTC
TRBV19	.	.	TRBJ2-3	CASSIAPGDTQYF	TGTGCCAGTAGTATAGCTCCGGGAGATACGCAGTATTTT
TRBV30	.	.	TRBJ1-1	CAWVPRGIRAFF	TGTGCCTGGGTACCCAGGGGAATTAGAGCTTTCTTT
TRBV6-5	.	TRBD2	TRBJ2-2	CASRGLGNPGELFF	TGTGCCAGCAGGGGACTAGGAAATCCCGGGGAGCTGTTTTTT
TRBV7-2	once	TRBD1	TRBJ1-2	CASSLNSGGPGYTF	TGTGCCAGCAGCTTGAACTCAGGGGGCCCTGGCTACACCTTC
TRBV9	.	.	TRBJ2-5	CASALYGGVQETQYF	TGTGCCAGCGCGTTGTATGGCGGGGTCCAAGAGACCCAGTACTTC
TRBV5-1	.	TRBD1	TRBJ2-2	CASTGQTTGELFF	TGCGCCAGCACGGGACAGACCACCGGGGAGCTGTTTTTT
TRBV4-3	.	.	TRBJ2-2	CASSQLTATRTGELFF	TGCGCCAGCAGCCAACTTACTGCTACCCGTACCGGGGAGCTGTTTTTT
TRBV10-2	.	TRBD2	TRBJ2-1	CASSEPTSGSYNEQFF	TGCGCCAGCAGTGAGCCCACTAGCGGGAGTTACAATGAGCAGTTCTTC
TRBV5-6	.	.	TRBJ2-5	CASSLQGRETQYF	TGTGCCAGCAGCTTACAGGGCCGAGAGACCCAGTACTTC
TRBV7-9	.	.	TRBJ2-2	CASSLVRVTGELFF	TGTGCCAGCAGCTTAGTTAGGGTCACCGGGGAGCTGTTTTTT